A selection of T cell receptor beta chains follows, all from one sample in a study of T-cell reconstitution after alpha-beta-depleted transplantation in children. TCRdb analysed the PCR reads with MiXCR anew, one entry per CDR3 protein. The sample records some 110,000 distinct CDR3 sequences, 10% to 13% being singletons. Here the sequenced sample was PBMCs, taken before TCRalphabeta/CD19-depleted stem cell transplant. Receptors originate from a boy under 10 years old with acute lymphoblastic leukemia, due to receive a stem cell transplant. Each CDR3 is given with its conserved first and last residue. Fields, in order: V gene, D gene, J gene, CDR3 protein. A D gene is named only where the DNA matches it firmly.

v_gene: TRBV7-9; d_gene: .; j_gene: TRBJ2-1; CDR3aa: CASSFLNRGEGYNEQFF
v_gene: TRBV29-1; d_gene: TRBD1; j_gene: TRBJ2-7; CDR3aa: CSGGDSSYEQYF
v_gene: TRBV28; d_gene: .; j_gene: TRBJ1-4; CDR3aa: CATGTGVEKLFF
v_gene: TRBV5-1; d_gene: .; j_gene: TRBJ2-7; CDR3aa: CASSEGSVGSSYEQYF
v_gene: TRBV24-1; d_gene: .; j_gene: TRBJ2-2; CDR3aa: CATSHEGEAGELFF
v_gene: TRBV9; d_gene: TRBD2; j_gene: TRBJ2-1; CDR3aa: CASSVGTSGREQFF
v_gene: TRBV5-1; d_gene: TRBD2; j_gene: TRBJ2-5; CDR3aa: CATATYPTSGSWETQYF
v_gene: TRBV20-1; d_gene: .; j_gene: TRBJ1-1; CDR3aa: CSASTLLNTEAFF
v_gene: TRBV27; d_gene: TRBD1; j_gene: TRBJ1-2; CDR3aa: CASRTINRGNNYGYTF
v_gene: TRBV6-4; d_gene: TRBD2; j_gene: TRBJ2-3; CDR3aa: CASSPSGSGGTDTQYF
v_gene: TRBV10-3; d_gene: .; j_gene: TRBJ2-7; CDR3aa: CAISDGPPYEQYF
v_gene: TRBV5-1; d_gene: .; j_gene: TRBJ2-7; CDR3aa: CASSSSFEAEQYF
v_gene: TRBV5-1; d_gene: TRBD1; j_gene: TRBJ2-5; CDR3aa: CASSDRGDRGETQYF
v_gene: TRBV12-3/TRBV12-4; d_gene: .; j_gene: TRBJ1-5; CDR3aa: CASSLAGKINQPQHF
v_gene: TRBV28; d_gene: TRBD2; j_gene: TRBJ2-5; CDR3aa: CASSRPGRGYMYQETQYF
v_gene: TRBV12-3/TRBV12-4; d_gene: .; j_gene: TRBJ1-3; CDR3aa: CASSFLDYQLSGNTVYF
v_gene: TRBV2; d_gene: .; j_gene: TRBJ2-2; CDR3aa: CASRAQGPTGELFF
v_gene: TRBV5-1; d_gene: .; j_gene: TRBJ1-1; CDR3aa: CASSLGGPRNTEAFF
v_gene: TRBV20-1; d_gene: TRBD2; j_gene: TRBJ2-1; CDR3aa: CSAPGTSLHEQFF
v_gene: TRBV7-9; d_gene: TRBD2; j_gene: TRBJ2-1; CDR3aa: CASSLPSGASGRALPYNEQFF
v_gene: TRBV20-1; d_gene: TRBD2; j_gene: TRBJ2-7; CDR3aa: CSATAGGRASYEQYF
v_gene: TRBV20-1; d_gene: TRBD2; j_gene: TRBJ2-2; CDR3aa: CSARDPLAGGPGNTGELFF
v_gene: TRBV7-2; d_gene: TRBD2; j_gene: TRBJ2-5; CDR3aa: CASSLVRGPSGDGAQYF
v_gene: TRBV5-1; d_gene: .; j_gene: TRBJ2-5; CDR3aa: CASSSSMETQYF
v_gene: TRBV10-3; d_gene: .; j_gene: TRBJ2-3; CDR3aa: CAIPGPSGTHTQYF
v_gene: TRBV30; d_gene: .; j_gene: TRBJ2-3; CDR3aa: CAWKTESDTQYF
v_gene: TRBV20-1; d_gene: .; j_gene: TRBJ2-7; CDR3aa: CSATETRAYEQYF
v_gene: TRBV9; d_gene: TRBD2; j_gene: TRBJ2-1; CDR3aa: CASSVGSSGGTGEQFF
v_gene: TRBV5-1; d_gene: .; j_gene: TRBJ2-7; CDR3aa: CASSLDWFYDEQYF
v_gene: TRBV18; d_gene: .; j_gene: TRBJ1-3; CDR3aa: CASSPRTGFSGNTIYF
v_gene: TRBV7-8; d_gene: TRBD1; j_gene: TRBJ1-6; CDR3aa: CASSLASGGVNSPLHF
v_gene: TRBV6-2/TRBV6-3; d_gene: .; j_gene: TRBJ2-2; CDR3aa: CASSAGLPRAGELFF
v_gene: TRBV7-2; d_gene: .; j_gene: TRBJ2-6; CDR3aa: CASSPLRGISGANVLTF
v_gene: TRBV12-3/TRBV12-4; d_gene: .; j_gene: TRBJ1-3; CDR3aa: CASRETGFGNTIYF
v_gene: TRBV6-1; d_gene: .; j_gene: TRBJ1-5; CDR3aa: CASKHNRVGQPQHF
v_gene: TRBV12-3/TRBV12-4; d_gene: .; j_gene: TRBJ2-2; CDR3aa: CASSSDIMTGELFF
v_gene: TRBV7-9; d_gene: .; j_gene: TRBJ2-2; CDR3aa: CASSLRAGELFF
v_gene: TRBV12-3/TRBV12-4; d_gene: .; j_gene: TRBJ2-3; CDR3aa: CASSPYNSTDTQYF
v_gene: TRBV6-2/TRBV6-3; d_gene: TRBD2; j_gene: TRBJ2-1; CDR3aa: CASSYEGRGSYNEQFF
v_gene: TRBV5-1; d_gene: .; j_gene: TRBJ1-4; CDR3aa: CASLINSAGGEKLFF
v_gene: TRBV30; d_gene: .; j_gene: TRBJ2-6; CDR3aa: CAWSLLGVLTF
v_gene: TRBV20-1; d_gene: .; j_gene: TRBJ1-5; CDR3aa: CSARDGRDQPQHF
v_gene: TRBV14; d_gene: .; j_gene: TRBJ1-2; CDR3aa: CASRPPGVNYGYTF
v_gene: TRBV12-3/TRBV12-4; d_gene: .; j_gene: TRBJ2-1; CDR3aa: CASTFVTYNEQFF
v_gene: TRBV15; d_gene: TRBD2; j_gene: TRBJ2-5; CDR3aa: CATSRDKGGRTQYF
v_gene: TRBV13; d_gene: .; j_gene: TRBJ1-1; CDR3aa: CASSLVRGTDTEAFF
v_gene: TRBV28; d_gene: TRBD2; j_gene: TRBJ2-5; CDR3aa: CASSGAGTSRQETQYF
v_gene: TRBV6-5; d_gene: .; j_gene: TRBJ2-5; CDR3aa: CASSYIPPGVGETQYF
v_gene: TRBV27; d_gene: .; j_gene: TRBJ1-1; CDR3aa: CASRAGWNTEAFF